Following are 13 T cell receptor beta chains from one sample sequenced in a study of cytomegalovirus exposure and HLA in healthy donors. The PCR was carried out with 60 Vbeta primers and 13 Jbeta primers. Clones were read by immunoSEQ multiplex PCR, and TCRdb kept only the in-frame ones, dropping some. The sample includes some 200,000 clones, around 79% of them seen just once. Sequencing input: PBMCs. The source is a male donor in good health and CMV-seropositive.

The rearrangement links TRBV27 to TRBJ1-2; D is possibly TRBD1 (6 bases). This CDR3 contains 14 residues. Between the trimmed V and J ends, which lost 8 bases and 5 bases, there was a span of 18 bases. CDR1 and CDR2 from the germline V gene are MNHEY and SMNVEV (reference sequence). The chain's CDR3 is CASGLQKTGYGYTF. For the CDR3, the DNA is TGTGCCAGCGGCCTACAGAAAACAGGGTATGGCTACACCTTC.

The J gene is TRBJ2-5, the V gene TRBV30, with D unresolved. Looked up from germline, CDR1 is GTSNPN and CDR2 is SVGIG (reference sequence). The CDR3 extends over 11 amino acids. Trimming took off 3 bases at V and 7 bases at J, with 9 bases between the two ends. The CDR3 nucleotides are TGTGCCTGGAGCGCCTCGGGGACCCAGTACTTC. This gives the protein CAWSASGTQYF.

This chain connects TRBV25-1 to TRBJ2-2; D remains ambiguous. CDR3 size: 14 residues. Germline loops: CDR1 MGHDK, CDR2 SYGVNS. V lost 6 bases and J 2 bases, leaving 10 bases between the germline ends. The CDR3 DNA reads TGTGCCAGCAGCCCACTGCGAAACACCGGGGAGCTGTTTTTT. It codes for CASSPLRNTGELFF. Drawing the rest from reference TRBV25-1 and TRBJ2-2, the complete variable domain is EADIYQTPRYLVIGTGKKITLECSQTMGHDKMYWYQQDPGMELHLIHYSYGVNSTEKGDLSSESTVSRIRTEHFPLTLESARPSHTSQYLCASSPLRNTGELFFGEGSRLTVL.

The chain couples TRBV5-8 to TRBJ2-5; TRBD1 agrees at 7 bases. The end of the DNA aligns better with TRBJ2-7, so the J call may be wrong. The CDR3 sequence is 14 residues long. Germline V gene data show CDR1 as SGHTS and CDR2 as YDEGEE. The CDR3 is CASSFGTVTYEQYF. DNA of the CDR3: TGTGCCAGCAGCTTTGGGACAGTAACCTACGAGCAGTACTTC.

The gene calls are TRBV11-2 and TRBJ2-1, with 8 positions matching TRBD2. V shed 5 bases, J shed 10 bases, and the junction held 7 bases outside the gene matches. The CDR3 is 13 amino acids. Looked up from germline, CDR1 is SGHAT and CDR2 is FQNNGV. CDR3 loop: CASSLGLAHEQFF. CDR3 bases: TGTGCCAGCAGCCTCGGACTAGCCCACGAGCAGTTCTTC.

The chain carries TRBV9 and TRBJ1-5, with 7 positions matching TRBD1. CDR1 SGDLS and CDR2 YYNGEE come from the germline V gene. The CDR3 contains 13 residues. Trimming cost V 3 bases and J 8 bases; bases outside gene matches: 5. This CDR3 is CASSAAGGKPQHF. For the CDR3, the DNA is TGTGCCAGCAGCGCCGCAGGGGGTAAGCCCCAGCATTTT. Full variable domain (rest looked up from reference TRBV9 and TRBJ1-5): DSGVTQTPKHLITATGQRVTLRCSPRSGDLSVYWYQQSLDQGLQFLIQYYNGEERAKGNILERFSAQQFPDLHSELNLSSLELGDSALYFCASSAAGGKPQHFGDGTRLSIL.

The CDR3 region is CATSRATGAETQYF. For the CDR3, the DNA is TGTGCCACCAGCAGAGCGACAGGGGCAGAGACCCAGTACTTC. This chain joins TRBV15 and TRBJ2-5; 8 positions agree with TRBD1. There are 14 residues in the CDR3. J lost 4 bases, V lost 1 base, and 2 bases had no gene match. Germline V lookup: CDR1 LNHNV, CDR2 YYDKDF (reference sequence).

This rearrangement joins TRBV10-3 to TRBJ2-5; 13 bases line up with TRBD2. The CDR3 covers 18 residues. Germline CDR1 reads ENHRY; CDR2 reads SYGVKD. V shed 6 bases and J 0 bases; nucleotides not matched to a gene: 10. The CDR3 protein is CAIRDHQGLAGDQETQYF. Here the CDR3 DNA reads TGTGCCATCAGAGACCACCAAGGACTAGCGGGGGACCAAGAGACCCAGTACTTC.

A word on this clone: This sample includes further DNA sequences coding for the same CDR3. The rearrangement links TRBV7-3 to TRBJ2-1, with 10 bases that match TRBD2. Germline trimming cut 4 bases from V and 3 bases from J; bases unmatched to any gene: 0. The CDR3 sequence is 14 residues long. CDR1 is SGHTA, CDR2 FQGTGA, per germline. Here the CDR3 DNA reads TGTGCCAGCAGCTCTAGCGGGAGCTACAATGAGCAGTTCTTC. It yields the protein CASSSSGSYNEQFF.

The chain carries TRBV29-1 and TRBJ1-1, with D unresolved. There are 11 residues in the CDR3. V was cut by 6 bases and J by 8 bases, with 13 bases left in between. CDR1 SQVTM and CDR2 ANQGSEA come from the germline V gene. The DNA for the CDR3 is TGCAGCGTGGTACGAGGGTTCGAAGCTTTCTTT. Translated, it gives CSVVRGFEAFF.

This clone is a singleton in its sample. The rearrangement uses TRBV7-3 and TRBJ2-3; TRBD2 agrees at 13 bases. J lost 6 bases, V lost 0 bases, and 6 bases had no gene match. Germline lookup yields CDR1 SGHTA and CDR2 FQGTGA. The CDR3 has 17 amino acids. CDR3 sequence (DNA): TGTGCCAGCAGCTTAACGGGGACTAGCGGGACGGGCGATACGCAGTATTTT. Its protein is CASSLTGTSGTGDTQYF. The full variable domain, rest sourced from reference TRBV7-3 and TRBJ2-3, is GAGVSQTPSNKVTEKGKYVELRCDPISGHTALYWYRQSLGQGPEFLIYFQGTGAADDSGLPNDRFFAVRPEGSVSTLKIQRTERGDSAVYLCASSLTGTSGTGDTQYFGPGTRLTVL.

As to this clone: Mismatch with germline at one junction end may stem from a read error. The chain uses TRBV7-9 and TRBJ1-1; D may be TRBD1 (6 bases). CDR1 is SEHNR, CDR2 FQNEAQ, per germline (reference sequence). The CDR3 extends over 18 amino acids. In DNA form, the CDR3 reads TGTTCCAGCAGCTCAAAGGCCACAGGGCTAGGGGCGAACACTGAAGCTTTCTTT. It is translated as CSSSSKATGLGANTEAFF.

This chain links TRBV7-8 with TRBJ1-1; possibly TRBD1 for D (6 bases). The CDR3 has 13 residues. Germline lookup yields CDR1 SGHVS and CDR2 FQNEAQ. Trimming took 2 bases from V and 8 from J, leaving 12 bases between them. CDR3 in DNA: TGTGCCAGCAGCTTACTAGGACAGCTAGAAGCTTTCTTT. This gives the protein CASSLLGQLEAFF.